The clone carrying this T cell receptor beta chain was observed at least ten times. The target antigen is unknown. With 8 bases removed from V and 4 bases from J, the gap between germline ends came to 8 bases. The CDR3 has 12 residues. From germline, CDR1 is SEHNR and CDR2 FQNEAQ (reference sequence). One entry per CDR3 protein results from TCRdb running MiXCR on the reads. This sample has about 200,000 distinct CDR3 sequences; 8.5% to 10% occur once, and the top ten carry approximately 4.3%. This sample stems from a study of T cell repertoires in cytomegalovirus infection. About the study: Public TCR beta signature analysis indicated the presence of both CMV infection and matching HLA type.

Study results and limitations: Dominating the ex vivo response were HLA-C-restricted CMV-specific TCR beta clonotypes. Frequencies of public TCR beta families were cumulated, and this identified carriers of CMV plus the relevant HLA.

Sequences were obtained from PBMCs. The rearrangement links TRBV7-9 to TRBJ1-4; no definite D call. This receptor was taken from a human donor in good health (CMV status not recorded). Some clones in this sample may be carry-over from other donors' samples. DNA for the CDR3: TGTGCCAGCCGAGGGAGTAATGAAAAACTGTTTTTT. Protein: CASRGSNEKLFF.